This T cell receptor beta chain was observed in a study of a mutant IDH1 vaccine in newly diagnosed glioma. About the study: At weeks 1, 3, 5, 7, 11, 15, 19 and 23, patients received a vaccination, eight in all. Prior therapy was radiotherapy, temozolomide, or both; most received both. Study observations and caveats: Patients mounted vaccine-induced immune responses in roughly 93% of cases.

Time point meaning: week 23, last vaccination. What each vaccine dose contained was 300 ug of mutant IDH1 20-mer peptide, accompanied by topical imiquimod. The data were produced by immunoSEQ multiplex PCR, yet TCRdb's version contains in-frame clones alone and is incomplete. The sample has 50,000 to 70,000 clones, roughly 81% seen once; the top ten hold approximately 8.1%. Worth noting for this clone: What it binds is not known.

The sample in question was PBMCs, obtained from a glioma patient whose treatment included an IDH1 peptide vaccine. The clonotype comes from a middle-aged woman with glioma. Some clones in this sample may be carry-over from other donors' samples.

In DNA form, the CDR3 reads TGTGCCAGCGGGACAGGGCCGCCCTACGAGCAGTACTTC. It yields the protein CASGTGPPYEQYF. V and J are TRBV19 and TRBJ2-7; 9 bases fit TRBD1. CDR3 length: 13 residues. Trimming cost V 9 bases and J 2 bases; bases outside gene matches: 5. Germline assignment: CDR1 LNHDA and CDR2 SQIVND (reference sequence). The full variable domain, rest sourced from reference TRBV19 and TRBJ2-7, is DGGITQSPKYLFRKEGQNVTLSCEQNLNHDAMYWYRQDPGQGLRLIYYSQIVNDFQKGDIAEGYSVSREKKESFPLTVTSAQKNPTAFYLCASGTGPPYEQYFGPGTRLTVT.